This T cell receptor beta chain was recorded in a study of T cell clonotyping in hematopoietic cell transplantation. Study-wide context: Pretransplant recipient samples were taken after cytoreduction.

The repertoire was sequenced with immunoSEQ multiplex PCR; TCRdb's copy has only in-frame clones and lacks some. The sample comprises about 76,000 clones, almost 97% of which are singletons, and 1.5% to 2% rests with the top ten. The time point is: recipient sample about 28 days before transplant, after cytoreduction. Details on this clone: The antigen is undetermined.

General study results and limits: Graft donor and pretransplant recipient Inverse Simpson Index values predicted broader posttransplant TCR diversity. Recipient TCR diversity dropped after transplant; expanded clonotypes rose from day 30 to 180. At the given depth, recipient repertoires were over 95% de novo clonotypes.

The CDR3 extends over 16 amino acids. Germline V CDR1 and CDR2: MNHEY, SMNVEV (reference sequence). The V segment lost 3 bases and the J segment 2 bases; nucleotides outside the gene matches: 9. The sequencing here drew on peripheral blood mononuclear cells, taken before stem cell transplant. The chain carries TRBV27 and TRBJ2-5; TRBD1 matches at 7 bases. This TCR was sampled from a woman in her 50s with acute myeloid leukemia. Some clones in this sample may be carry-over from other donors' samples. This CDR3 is CASSLAPTGVQETQYF. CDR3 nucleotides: TGTGCCAGCAGTTTGGCTCCTACAGGGGTACAAGAGACCCAGTACTTC.